This T cell receptor beta chain was recorded in a study of cytotoxic CD8 clonotypes in ibrutinib-treated CLL. Turning to the study itself: Of the patients, 10 to 12 were relapsed/refractory, under 16 treatment-naive and about 17 IGHV unmutated. Findings and caveats of the study: The clonality rise at ibrutinib response reflected private clonotype expansion. Sustained-remission and progressing patients were not sampled at matched times.

CDR3 length: 15 amino acids. Trimming removed 2 bases from V and 2 bases from J, with 14 bases in between. Germline CDR1 SGDLS, CDR2 YYNGEE. With respect to this clone: The antigen is undetermined.

The repertoire was sequenced with immunoSEQ multiplex PCR; TCRdb's copy has only in-frame clones and lacks some. The sample lists 35,000 to 55,000 clones; less than 70% were seen once. The V gene is TRBV9, the J gene TRBJ2-7, with D perhaps matching TRBD1 or TRBD2 (5 bases each). This specimen was PBMCs, taken after 12 months of ibrutinib treatment. The sequence was obtained from a human donor with chronic lymphocytic leukemia. The CDR3 loop reads CASSVREGETYEQYF. As DNA, the CDR3 is TGTGCCAGCAGCGTGAGGGAAGGGGAGACCTACGAGCAGTACTTC.